Shown below are 12 T cell receptor beta chains from a single sample sequenced in a study of response to subunit inactivated influenza vaccine. TCRdb itself ran the RT-PCR reads through MiXCR, one entry per CDR3 protein. In the table there are about 650,000 distinct CDR3 sequences, less than 20% of which are singletons. Sequencing used PBMCs from blood, obtained about 13 days after vaccination. All receptors come from a man between 45 and 60 years old who received an inactivated influenza vaccine.

The genes are TRBV9 and TRBJ2-3; D might be TRBD2 (5 bases). The V and J ends lost 2 bases and 2 bases respectively, with 15 bases between them. Looked up from germline, CDR1 is SGDLS and CDR2 is YYNGEE. The CDR3 covers 16 residues. The CDR3 DNA sequence: TGTGCCAGCAGCGTCGCGGGTATCAGACACACAGATACGCAGTATTTT. Translation gives CASSVAGIRHTDTQYF.

The CDR3 nucleotides read TGTGCCAGCAAAGGGACGACTAATACGCAGTATTTT. This translates into CASKGTTNTQYF. The chain recombines TRBV12-3 or TRBV12-4 with TRBJ2-3; D tentatively fits TRBD1 or TRBD2 (5 bases each). This CDR3 is built from 12 residues. V lost 7 bases to trimming and J lost 7 bases, with 12 bases between them.

With respect to this clonotype: A junction boundary mismatches the germline segment, possibly from a read error. V is TRBV15 and J is TRBJ1-5; D remains ambiguous. This CDR3 spans 14 amino acids. Germline V CDR1 and CDR2: LNHNV, YYDKDF (reference sequence). CDR3 sequence reads: CDTSKYKGNQPQHF. The DNA for the CDR3 is TGTGACACCAGTAAATATAAGGGAAATCAGCCCCAGCATTTT.

V is TRBV7-9 and J is TRBJ2-5; D is tentatively TRBD1 or TRBD2 (5 bases each). In germline, CDR1 is SEHNR, CDR2 FQNEAQ (reference sequence). Deletions cut 1 base from V and 4 bases from J, with 10 bases between. This CDR3 has 14 residues. The CDR3 here is CASSLEGSRETQYF. CDR3 bases: TGTGCCAGCAGCTTAGAGGGGAGCCGAGAGACCCAGTACTTC.

The chain uses TRBV28 and TRBJ2-1; 9 positions match TRBD1. Germline CDR1 MDHEN, CDR2 SYDVKM. The CDR3 is made up of 17 amino acids. J lost 0 bases, V lost 8 bases, and 11 bases had no gene match. The CDR3: CASGEGTGSYSYNEQFF. DNA of the CDR3: TGTGCCAGCGGCGAAGGGACAGGGTCTTACTCCTACAATGAGCAGTTCTTC.

The rearrangement uses TRBV20-1 and TRBJ2-2; no definite D call. This CDR3 contains 12 residues. V lost 2 bases and J lost 8, with 9 bases in between. Germline V gives CDR1 DFQATT, CDR2 SNEGSKA (reference sequence). The CDR3 DNA reads as TGCAGTGCTAGATCCTTAGTAGGGGAGCTGTTTTTT. Amino acid sequence: CSARSLVGELFF.

This clonotype was counted between two and nine times. V gene TRBV5-1 combines with J gene TRBJ2-1; TRBD2 matches at 7 bases. CDR1 is SGHRS and CDR2 is YFSETQ in the germline V gene. The length of the CDR3 is 18 residues. V lost 2 bases, J lost 0 bases, and 11 bases stayed unmatched. Here the CDR3 reads CASSFFTGLGVSYNEQFF. The CDR3 DNA follows: TGCGCCAGCAGCTTTTTTACAGGACTAGGGGTCTCCTACAATGAGCAGTTCTTC.

This clonotype was seen a handful of times. The chain carries TRBV20-1 and TRBJ1-1, with 7 bases that match TRBD1. This CDR3 comprises 13 residues. Germline V gene data show CDR1 as DFQATT and CDR2 as SNEGSKA (reference sequence). CDR3 bases: TGCCGACAGAAGACAGGGTCTACCACTGAAGCTTTCTTT. Protein sequence: CRQKTGSTTEAFF.

This chain uses TRBV10-1 with TRBJ1-5, with 8 bases lining up with TRBD1. CDR1 WNHNN and CDR2 SYGVQD come from the germline V gene (reference sequence). This CDR3 region has 17 residues. V gave up 4 bases and J gave up 6 bases; unmatched junction bases: 14. The CDR3 DNA is TGCGCCAGCAGTGGCGGCCAGGACAGGGACGGACGTCAGCCCCAGCATTTT. Amino acids: CASSGGQDRDGRQPQHF.

This rearrangement joins TRBV6-5 to TRBJ2-3, with D possibly being TRBD1 (5 bases). Germline values: CDR1 MNHEY, CDR2 SVGAGI. Trimming removed 3 bases from V and 2 bases from J, with 12 bases in between. The CDR3 is 15 residues long. The CDR3 DNA follows: TGTGCCAGCAGTTATCCCCCGACAGACACAGATACGCAGTATTTT. It specifies CASSYPPTDTDTQYF.

This clonotype was seen more than once but under ten times. This chain links TRBV7-2 with TRBJ2-7, with 12 bases identical to TRBD2. Germline CDR1 SGHTA, CDR2 FQGNSA. Trimming cost V 0 bases and J 0 bases; bases outside gene matches: 9. This CDR3 contains 19 residues. The CDR3 is CASSLAVRLAGEISYEQYF. CDR3 nucleotide sequence: TGTGCCAGCAGCTTAGCGGTCAGACTAGCGGGGGAGATCTCCTACGAGCAGTACTTC.

The rearrangement joins TRBV29-1 to TRBJ2-5, with 7 bases matching TRBD2. The J segment lost 4 bases and the V segment lost 2 bases, leaving 10 bases of the junction unmatched. Germline CDR1 SQVTM, CDR2 ANQGSEA. The CDR3 loop spans 15 amino acids. The CDR3 DNA reads TGCAGCGTTGAATACCCTAGCGGATACTTAGAGACCCAGTACTTC. Translation gives CSVEYPSGYLETQYF.